This T cell receptor beta chain was profiled in a study of T cells after yellow fever vaccination. The 5'RACE template-switching step produced TCR cDNA and added a universal primer site and UMIs. TCRdb reanalysed the 5' RACE reads using MiXCR and keeps one entry per CDR3 protein. The sample lists 250,000 to 350,000 distinct CDR3 sequences; around 4.5% were seen once. The CDR3 has 15 residues. The ends lost 5 bases at V and 4 bases at J; junction bases unmatched: 8. Germline CDR1 MNHEY, CDR2 SVGAGI. Turning to this clonotype: Antigen unknown.

Study outcomes and limitations: Abundant bulk-derived clonotypes could contaminate FACS-sorted repertoires. The appearance of a small share of clonotypes in both CD4 and CD8 compartments was observed.

This sequence was found in a man between 18 and 35 years old who received the YFV17D yellow fever vaccine. The chain links TRBV6-5 to TRBJ2-3; 8 bases are a match to TRBD1. The material sequenced was PBMCs, taken 15 days after the yellow fever booster vaccination. CDR3 in amino acids: CASSAQGAAPDTQYF. The CDR3 DNA follows: TGTGCCAGCAGTGCCCAGGGGGCGGCCCCAGATACGCAGTATTTT.